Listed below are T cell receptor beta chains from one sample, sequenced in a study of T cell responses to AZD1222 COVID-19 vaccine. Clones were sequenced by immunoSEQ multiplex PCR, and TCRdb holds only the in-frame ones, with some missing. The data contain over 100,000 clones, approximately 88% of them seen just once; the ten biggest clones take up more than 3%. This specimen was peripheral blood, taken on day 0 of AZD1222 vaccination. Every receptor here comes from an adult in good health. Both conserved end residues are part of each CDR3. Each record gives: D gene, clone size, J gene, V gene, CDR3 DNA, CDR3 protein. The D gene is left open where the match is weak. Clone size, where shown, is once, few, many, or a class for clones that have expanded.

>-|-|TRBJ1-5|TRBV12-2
TGTGCAAGTCGCTTATCCATCTGGGGGGCTCCTCAAAACCCCAATCAGCCCCAGCATTTT
CASRLSIWGAPQNPNQPQHF
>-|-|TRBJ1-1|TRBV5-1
TGCGCCAGCAGTGTGACTGGGAACACTGAAGCTTTCTTT
CASSVTGNTEAFF
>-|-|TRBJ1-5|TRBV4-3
TGCGCCAGCAGCCAAGATCCCTATAGCAATCAGCCCCAGCATTTT
CASSQDPYSNQPQHF
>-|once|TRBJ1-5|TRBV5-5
TGTGCCAGCAGCGGGCTGAACTCGGGTAGCAATCAGCCCCAGCATTTT
CASSGLNSGSNQPQHF
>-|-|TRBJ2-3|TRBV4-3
TGCGCCAGCAGCCAAAACCCCTTGACAACCAGCACAGATACGCAGTATTTT
CASSQNPLTTSTDTQYF
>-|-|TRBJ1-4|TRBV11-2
TGTGCCAGCAGCATGAATGAAAAACTGTTTTTT
CASSMNEKLFF
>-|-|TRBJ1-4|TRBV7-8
TGTGCCAGCAGCTCCCGACACCGTAATGAAAAACTGTTTTTT
CASSSRHRNEKLFF
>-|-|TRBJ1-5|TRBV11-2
TGTGCCAGCAGCTTATTGGGCGATGTTCTGCCCCAGCATTTT
CASSLLGDVLPQHF
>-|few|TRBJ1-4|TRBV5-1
TGCGCCAGCAGCGTCGACAGTACTAATGAAAAACTGTTTTTT
CASSVDSTNEKLFF
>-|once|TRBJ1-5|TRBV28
TGTGCCAGCAGTGCAGTAAATAGCAATCAGCCCCAGCATTTT
CASSAVNSNQPQHF
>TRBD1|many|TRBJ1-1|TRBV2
TGTGCCAGCAGGACGGGACAGGGCCTTAGAGGAGCTTTCTTT
CASRTGQGLRGAFF
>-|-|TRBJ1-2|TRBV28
TGTGCCAGCATCCTGGGAGGGGACCTCGGTTATGGCTACACCTTC
CASILGGDLGYGYTF
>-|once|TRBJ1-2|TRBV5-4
TGTGCCAGCAGCACCGGGTATGACTATGGCTACACCTTC
CASSTGYDYGYTF
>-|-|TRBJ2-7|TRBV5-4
TGTGCCAGCAGCTCGGGCTACGAGCAGTACTTC
CASSSGYEQYF
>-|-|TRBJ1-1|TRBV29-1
TGCAGCGTTCGGCTGGGGGCTGGGACTGAAGCTTTCTTT
CSVRLGAGTEAFF
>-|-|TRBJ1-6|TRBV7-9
TGTGCCAGCAGCCCCCCGCGGGATCGTTCACCCCTCCACTTT
CASSPPRDRSPLHF